Listed below are T cell receptor beta chains from one sample, sequenced in a study of CD8+ T cells in alopecia areata. The data were produced by immunoSEQ multiplex PCR, yet TCRdb's version contains in-frame clones alone and is incomplete. The sample has roughly 250,000 clones; approximately 61% are singletons. The sample in question was CD4+ T cells sorted from blood, obtained at week 0. These receptors came from a human donor with alopecia areata. Each CDR3 is given with its conserved first and last residue. The D gene is left open where the match is weak. Expanded clones are given a class, and other clones once, few, many or no size at all.

clone size	V gene	J gene	D gene	CDR3 length	CDR3 protein	CDR3 DNA
NA	TRBV29-1	TRBJ2-7	NA	12	CSVGRTDYEQYF	TGCAGCGTGGGGAGGACAGACTACGAGCAGTACTTC
once	TRBV10-3	TRBJ2-3	NA	10	CAIGTDTQYF	TGTGCCATCGGGACAGATACGCAGTATTTT
NA	TRBV6-6	TRBJ2-7	TRBD1	12	CASSTTGHEQYF	TGTGCCAGCAGTACGACAGGGCACGAGCAGTACTTC
NA	TRBV27	TRBJ1-4	NA	17	CASKGRRGGATNEKLFF	TGTGCCAGTAAGGGACGACGGGGAGGGGCAACTAATGAAAAACTGTTTTTT
once	TRBV6-5	TRBJ1-4	TRBD1	15	CASRRVTGVNEKLFF	TGTGCCAGCAGACGAGTAACAGGGGTTAATGAAAAACTGTTTTTT
few	TRBV27	TRBJ2-1	TRBD1	17	CASSAGLRGPGYNEQFF	TGTGCCAGCAGCGCCGGCCTCAGGGGGCCTGGTTACAATGAGCAGTTCTTC
NA	TRBV29-1	TRBJ1-2	NA	13	CSVRADGNYGYTF	TGCAGCGTCAGGGCGGACGGAAACTATGGCTACACCTTC
NA	TRBV30	TRBJ1-3	NA	13	CAWSALFGNTIYF	TGTGCCTGGAGTGCCCTCTTTGGAAACACCATATATTTT
NA	TRBV29-1	TRBJ1-1	NA	12	CSAKDRHTEAFF	TGCAGCGCCAAGGACAGACACACTGAAGCTTTCTTT
NA	TRBV9	TRBJ2-5	TRBD1	17	CASSPPVGTGDFETQYF	TGTGCCAGCAGCCCCCCCGTGGGGACAGGGGATTTCGAGACCCAGTACTTC